The clone carrying this T cell receptor (beta chain) showed up many times. The antigen is not known. TCR beta CDR3 regions were amplified from RNA transcripts. First-round RT-PCR with HTBI primers amplified the TCR CDR3 region. TCRdb used MiXCR to reprocess the multiplex PCR reads, holding one entry per CDR3 protein. The table includes a few hundred thousand distinct CDR3 sequences, approximately 44% detected once. These data come from a study of T cells in Graves' hyperthyroidism and ophthalmopathy. Notes on the study in general: The model identified upcoming ophthalmopathy a median approximately six months ahead of onset.

Uncontrolled infection, other autoimmune disease, pregnancy or lactation excluded patients. The CDR3 has 13 residues. V gave up 1 base and J gave up 7 bases, with 10 bases separating them. Germline V lookup: CDR1 SGHTA, CDR2 FQGTGA. What was sequenced was peripheral blood or thyroid tissue (not recorded which). The chain joins TRBV7-3 to TRBJ1-2, with D possibly matching TRBD1 (5 bases). The TCR sequence derives from a young woman with Graves' hyperthyroidism. DNA for the CDR3: TGTGCCAGCAGCTTAAGGCAGGGCTCTGGCTACACCTTC. Residues: CASSLRQGSGYTF.